The 31 T cell receptor beta chains below come from one sample, sequenced in a study of blood T cell repertoires in COVID-19. Assay: immunoSEQ multiplex PCR; the TCRdb copy retains only in-frame clones and omits some. This table holds approximately 180,000 clones, 80% to 90% found once. The specimen sequenced was peripheral blood. The receptors shown here come from a human donor with active or convalescent COVID-19. The donor label of this sample is uncertain.

The chain couples TRBV6-5 to TRBJ1-1; D is undetermined. The germline gives CDR1 MNHEY, CDR2 SVGAGI. Trimming took 11 bases from V and 0 from J, leaving 13 bases between them. The CDR3 length is 13 residues. The CDR3, as DNA: TGTGCCTCCCTAAAAAGCTTGAACACTGAAGCTTTCTTT. This codes for CASLKSLNTEAFF.

The rearrangement uses TRBV3-1 (or the pseudogene TRBV3-2) and TRBJ2-1, with 8 bases aligning to TRBD2. The trim removed 1 base at V and 1 base at J, leaving 9 bases unmatched. This CDR3 contains 18 residues. Per germline, CDR1 LGHDT and CDR2 YNNKEL (reference sequence). CDR3 in DNA: TGTGCCAGCAGCCAAGTGCCCTTCTCGGGAGGGTCCTACAATGAGCAGTTCTTC. It translates to CASSQVPFSGGSYNEQFF.

This chain uses TRBV2 with TRBJ2-3; TRBD1 matches at 7 bases. Per the germline V gene, CDR1 is SNHLY and CDR2 is FYNNEI. The CDR3 contains 12 residues. Trimming removed 7 bases from V and 5 bases from J; junction bases left unmatched: 3. CDR3 residues: CASNRGQDTQYF. CDR3 bases: TGTGCCAGCAATAGGGGGCAAGATACGCAGTATTTT.

V usage is TRBV27 and J usage is TRBJ1-5, with 8 bases lining up with TRBD1. Trimming cost V 4 bases and J 0 bases; bases outside gene matches: 11. The CDR3 totals 18 residues. Germline V CDR1 and CDR2: MNHEY, SMNVEV (reference sequence). CDR3 protein: CASSSQTGAGYSNQPQHF. In DNA, the CDR3 is TGTGCCAGCAGTTCCCAGACAGGGGCCGGCTATAGCAATCAGCCCCAGCATTTT.

In nucleotides, the CDR3 is TGTGCCAGCAGCCCCCGGGACAGGACCCAAGAGACCCAGTACTTC. This translates into CASSPRDRTQETQYF. V usage is TRBV11-1 and J usage is TRBJ2-5; 8 nucleotides line up with TRBD1. CDR1 and CDR2 from the germline V gene are SGHAT and FQDESV (reference sequence). With V trimmed by 5 bases and J by 1 base, 6 bases remained unmatched. The CDR3 sequence is 15 residues long.

The genes are TRBV5-4 and TRBJ2-5; 8 nucleotides match TRBD1. Trimming cost V 3 bases and J 4 bases; bases outside gene matches: 5. Germline V gives CDR1 SGHNT, CDR2 YYREEE (reference sequence). The CDR3 totals 14 residues. CDR3 nucleotide sequence: TGTGCCAGCAGCTCCGACAGGGGAGGAGAGACCCAGTACTTC. It yields the protein CASSSDRGGETQYF.

CDR3 protein: CASRLPGGGEKLFF. Written as DNA, the CDR3 is TGTGCCAGCAGGCTCCCGGGGGGTGGGGAAAAACTGTTTTTT. V and J are TRBV6-5 and TRBJ1-4; D perhaps matches TRBD1 (5 bases). Germline V gene lookup returns CDR1 MNHEY and CDR2 SVGAGI. V lost 6 bases and J 8 bases, leaving 16 bases between the germline ends. The CDR3 is 14 amino acids.

The chain employs TRBV7-9 and TRBJ1-6; D call uncertain. Per germline, CDR1 SEHNR and CDR2 FQNEAQ (reference sequence). CDR3 length: 12 residues. Trimming removed 4 bases at V and 7 bases at J, with 5 bases between. Here the CDR3 reads CASSSRNSPLHF. CDR3 in DNA: TGTGCCAGCAGCTCGAGGAATTCACCCCTCCACTTT. Full variable domain (rest looked up from reference TRBV7-9 and TRBJ1-6): DTGVSQNPRHKITKRGQNVTFRCDPISEHNRLYWYRQTLGQGPEFLTYFQNEAQLEKSRLLSDRFSAERPKGSFSTLEIQRTEQGDSAMYLCASSSRNSPLHFGNGTRLTVT.

The chain has TRBV5-4 and TRBJ2-1; 11 bases line up with TRBD2. Germline V gene sequence: CDR1 SGHNT, CDR2 YYREEE (reference sequence). V lost 2 bases and J lost 7; bases outside the gene matches: 11. The CDR3 totals 17 residues. Written as DNA, the CDR3 is TGTGCCAGCAGCTTAGTTAGCGGGGGGGCCGGTCTAAATGAGCAGTTCTTC. It codes for CASSLVSGGAGLNEQFF.

This chain links TRBV12-3 or TRBV12-4 with TRBJ1-5; D gene unclear. The CDR3 is made up of 11 amino acids. V lost 8 bases, J lost 9 bases, and 11 bases lay in between. CDR3 amino acids: CASGLTWPQHF. The CDR3 nucleotides read TGTGCCAGCGGGCTTACCTGGCCCCAGCATTTT.

The chain employs TRBV30 and TRBJ1-2; 7 bases agree with TRBD1. The CDR3 sequence is 16 residues long. Per germline, CDR1 GTSNPN and CDR2 SVGIG (reference sequence). The V segment lost 4 bases and the J segment 4 bases; nucleotides outside the gene matches: 15. The CDR3 DNA reads as TGTGCCTGGATGACAGGGCGCGTTTCCCAATCCTATGGCTACACCTTC. Translated: CAWMTGRVSQSYGYTF.

This chain joins TRBV7-3 and TRBJ2-5, with 9 bases aligning to TRBD1. This CDR3 contains 22 residues. From germline, CDR1 is SGHTA and CDR2 FQGTGA. With V trimmed by 5 bases and J by 4 bases, 29 bases remained unmatched. The CDR3 reads CASSGTGRPRVLRIFPPETQYF. CDR3 DNA: TGTGCCAGCAGCGGGACAGGGCGACCGCGGGTTCTTAGGATTTTCCCACCAGAGACCCAGTACTTC.

V is TRBV28 and J is TRBJ1-1; D may be TRBD1 (6 bases). The CDR3 extends over 14 amino acids. Trimming removed 7 bases at V and 2 bases at J, with 14 bases between. CDR1 and CDR2 (germline): MDHEN, SYDVKM. CDR3 sequence reads: CASTLGGSNTEAFF. In DNA, the CDR3 is TGTGCCAGCACCCTAGGGGGAAGCAACACTGAAGCTTTCTTT. The entire variable domain, with the rest obtained from reference TRBV28 and TRBJ1-1, is as follows: DVKVTQSSRYLVKRTGEKVFLECVQDMDHENMFWYRQDPGLGLRLIYFSYDVKMKEKGDIPEGYSVSREKKERFSLILESASTNQTSMYLCASTLGGSNTEAFFGQGTRLTVV.

This clone appeared once. The rearrangement joins TRBV7-3 to TRBJ2-7; 9 bases align to TRBD1. V gave up 5 bases and J gave up 1 base; unmatched junction bases: 6. The CDR3 has 15 residues. Germline values: CDR1 SGHTA, CDR2 FQGTGA. DNA of the CDR3: TGTGCCAGCAGCATGGGACAGGGAGGGTCCTACGAGCAGTACTTC. Its translation is CASSMGQGGSYEQYF.

Here the CDR3 DNA reads TGTGCTAGTGGTTCGGGACAGGGCCTCTCCTACGAGCAGTACTTC. It translates to CASGSGQGLSYEQYF. The rearrangement links TRBV12-5 to TRBJ2-7, with TRBD1 identical over 9 bases. The CDR3 runs 15 residues. Germline CDR1 LGHNT, CDR2 FRNRAP. Trimming cost V 4 bases and J 0 bases; bases outside gene matches: 4.

The V and J genes are TRBV5-5 and TRBJ2-5, with no clear D. Germline V lookup: CDR1 SGHKS, CDR2 YYEKEE (reference sequence). The CDR3 consists of 16 residues. Deletions cut 0 bases from V and 5 bases from J, with 17 bases between. The CDR3 nucleotides are TGTGCCAGCAGCTTGGGGGTTCGACCGACTGGGGAGACCCAGTACTTC. This encodes CASSLGVRPTGETQYF.

J is TRBJ2-7 and V is TRBV6-1; D may be TRBD2 (6 bases). Germline V CDR1 and CDR2: MNHNS, SASEGT. V was shortened by 2 bases and J by 0 bases, with 11 bases between the two germline ends. The CDR3 spans 15 residues. CDR3 coding DNA: TGTGCCAGCAGTGAATACGGGACTGGCTCCTACGAGCAGTACTTC. Amino acid sequence: CASSEYGTGSYEQYF.

Comment on this clone: Different DNA sequences within this sample yield the same CDR3. This rearrangement joins TRBV18 to TRBJ1-1; a weak D match, TRBD1 (6 bases). Between the trimmed V and J ends, which lost 0 bases and 2 bases, there was a span of 7 bases. Germline V gives CDR1 KGHSH, CDR2 LQKENI. The CDR3 contains 14 residues. CDR3 protein: CASSPPTGNTEAFF. The CDR3 region has the DNA TGTGCCAGCTCACCACCGACAGGTAACACTGAAGCTTTCTTT.

V usage is TRBV30 and J usage is TRBJ2-2; 9 bases align to TRBD2. Trimming cost V 3 bases and J 5 bases; bases outside gene matches: 4. The CDR3 extends over 14 amino acids. Germline assignment: CDR1 GTSNPN and CDR2 SVGIG (reference sequence). DNA for the CDR3: TGTGCCTGGAGCGGTAGCGGGAGAACCGGGGAGCTGTTTTTT. This translates into CAWSGSGRTGELFF.

The genes are TRBV28 and TRBJ2-7; 11 bases are shared with TRBD1. CDR1 is MDHEN, CDR2 SYDVKM, per germline. Losses at the gene ends were 7 bases for V and 1 base for J; bases not matched to a gene: 6. There are 15 residues in the CDR3. CDR3: CASTLDRGLSYEQYF. CDR3 nucleotide sequence: TGTGCCAGCACCCTGGACAGGGGGCTTTCCTACGAGCAGTACTTC.

This chain joins TRBV28 and TRBJ2-7, with TRBD1 as a possible D gene (5 bases). The CDR3 runs 15 residues. Trimming stripped 8 bases from V and 5 bases from J, with 22 bases between. CDR1 and CDR2 (germline): MDHEN, SYDVKM. The CDR3 DNA sequence: TGTGCCAGCGCCCCCAGGGCCTCGTCCCTCGACGAGCAGTACTTC. As protein: CASAPRASSLDEQYF.

This clone was seen just once. The rearrangement uses TRBV6-6 and TRBJ1-3; D possibly corresponds to TRBD1 (5 bases). Germline loops: CDR1 MNHNY, CDR2 SVGAGI (reference sequence). This CDR3 contains 15 residues. V was pared by 2 bases and J by 1 base, with 9 bases between. The CDR3, as DNA: TGTGCCAGCAGTTACCGCGGGGGATCTGGAAACACCATATATTTT. Its protein is CASSYRGGSGNTIYF.

The chain joins TRBV3-1 (or the pseudogene TRBV3-2) to TRBJ1-4; D remains unclear. This CDR3 has 13 amino acids. Trimming pared 4 bases from V and 12 bases from J, leaving 15 bases between. CDR1 and CDR2 (germline): LGHDT, YNNKEL (reference sequence). The CDR3 bases are TGTGCCAGCAGCCCCGACCCCTTCGGGGAACTGTTTTTT. This translates into CASSPDPFGELFF.

V usage is TRBV18 and J usage is TRBJ2-5; 14 bases fit TRBD2. This CDR3 is 18 amino acids long. Germline assignment: CDR1 KGHSH and CDR2 LQKENI. V shed 5 bases, J shed 0 bases, and the junction held 8 bases outside the gene matches. The CDR3: CASSSRLAGGTNQETQYF. CDR3 DNA sequence: TGTGCCAGCTCATCCCGACTAGCGGGAGGGACAAACCAAGAGACCCAGTACTTC. The full variable domain, its missing parts supplied by reference TRBV18 and TRBJ2-5, is NAGVMQNPRHLVRRRGQEARLRCSPMKGHSHVYWYRQLPEEGLKFMVYLQKENIIDESGMPKERFSAEFPKEGPSILRIQQVVRGDSAAYFCASSSRLAGGTNQETQYFGPGTRLLVL.

This clone is a singleton in its sample. This chain links TRBV9 with TRBJ2-5; a weak D match, TRBD1 (5 bases). The CDR3 totals 16 residues. Trimming pared 2 bases from V and 1 base from J, leaving 15 bases between. CDR1 and CDR2 (germline): SGDLS, YYNGEE. CDR3 protein: CASSVSPGLSQETQYF. The CDR3, as DNA: TGTGCCAGCAGCGTGTCTCCAGGGTTATCCCAAGAGACCCAGTACTTC.

The chain employs TRBV5-5 and TRBJ2-7, with 11 bases fitting TRBD2. This CDR3 has 18 residues. Germline trimming cut 3 bases from V and 4 bases from J; bases unmatched to any gene: 15. Germline CDR1 reads SGHKS; CDR2 reads YYEKEE (reference sequence). For the CDR3, the DNA is TGTGCCAGCAGCTGGCAAGGATTTAGCGGGAGGGCGTCTTACGAGCAGTACTTC. Protein sequence: CASSWQGFSGRASYEQYF.

This clone was seen just once. The chain recombines TRBV7-2 with TRBJ2-1; 8 bases agree with TRBD2. The J segment lost 6 bases and the V segment lost 3 bases, leaving 13 bases of the junction unmatched. The CDR3 contains 17 residues. CDR1 is SGHTA and CDR2 is FQGNSA in the germline V gene. CDR3 region: CASSLDPLAGGGNEQFF. Written as DNA, the CDR3 is TGTGCCAGCAGCTTGGACCCGTTGGCGGGGGGCGGCAATGAGCAGTTCTTC. The whole variable domain, remainder taken from reference TRBV7-2 and TRBJ2-1, is GAGVSQSPSNKVTEKGKDVELRCDPISGHTALYWYRQSLGQGLEFLIYFQGNSAPDKSGLPSDRFSAERTGGSVSTLTIQRTQQEDSAVYLCASSLDPLAGGGNEQFFGPGTRLTVL.

The chain couples TRBV6-7 to TRBJ2-3; 7 positions agree with TRBD2. TRBV6-7 is reported as an ORF; its role is uncertain. V was pared by 4 bases and J by 4 bases, with 11 bases of the junction left unmatched. This CDR3 has 16 amino acids. The CDR3 spells CASSSQRVGRADTQYF. CDR3 coding DNA: TGTGCCAGCAGTTCCCAGCGGGTGGGGAGGGCAGATACGCAGTATTTT.

The chain couples TRBV27 to TRBJ2-7; weak D call: TRBD2 (5 bases). V dropped 5 bases and J dropped 1 base, with 12 bases sitting between them. CDR3 length: 14 residues. The germline V gene encodes CDR1 MNHEY and CDR2 SMNVEV (reference sequence). The DNA for the CDR3 is TGTGCCAGCAGTAGCCCCGGGGTTTCCTACGAGCAGTACTTC. Its translation is CASSSPGVSYEQYF.

J is TRBJ1-5 and V is TRBV9; D call uncertain. The V end was cut by 0 bases, the J end by 0 bases, with 7 bases between. Per germline, CDR1 SGDLS and CDR2 YYNGEE. This CDR3 has 15 amino acids. In nucleotides, the CDR3 is TGTGCCAGCAGCGTAGCCGGAGATAGCAATCAGCCCCAGCATTTT. Translation gives CASSVAGDSNQPQHF. Using reference TRBV9 and TRBJ1-5 for the parts outside the CDR3, the full variable domain is DSGVTQTPKHLITATGQRVTLRCSPRSGDLSVYWYQQSLDQGLQFLIQYYNGEERAKGNILERFSAQQFPDLHSELNLSSLELGDSALYFCASSVAGDSNQPQHFGDGTRLSIL.

The chain couples TRBV27 to TRBJ2-2; D is uncertain. Germline-derived CDR1 and CDR2 are MNHEY and SMNVEV (reference sequence). V was cut by 0 bases and J by 5 bases, with 16 bases left in between. The CDR3 is made up of 17 amino acids. The CDR3 reads CASSLSQTLLRTGELFF. The CDR3 bases are TGTGCCAGCAGTTTATCACAAACCCTCCTGAGGACCGGGGAGCTGTTTTTT.